Included here is one T cell receptor (beta chain) sequence, with context. This sample stems from a study of blood T cell repertoires in COVID-19. Study information: The analysed material was cDNA or gDNA that came from T cells, B-cell-depleted T cells, or PBMCs.

From germline, CDR1 is SGHAT and CDR2 FQNNGV. The V end lost 3 bases, the J end lost 2 bases, and 11 bases lay between the germline ends. The CDR3 totals 14 residues. Per the authors' pipeline: Estimated nucleated cell counts came from reference gene primer amplification. Sequenced by immunoSEQ multiplex PCR; TCRdb stores in-frame clones only, minus some. V and J calls and clone size come straight from that table; D and trimming were deduced from the DNA. There are some 110,000 clones in the sample; roughly 79% occur only once, and 8% to 9.5% lies in the top ten. The chain links TRBV11-2 to TRBJ2-7; a weak D match, TRBD1 (6 bases). The receptor comes from a woman aged 70 to 79 with acute or convalescent COVID-19. Specimen: peripheral blood. CDR3 DNA: TGTGCCAGCAGCTTCCAGGGGAAAGCCTACGAGCAGTACTTC. The encoded protein is CASSFQGKAYEQYF.